The 3 T cell receptor beta chains reported below all come from one sample, sequenced in a study of graft-versus-host responses after intestinal transplantation. Repertoires were generated with immunoSEQ multiplex PCR, while TCRdb's copy carries only in-frame clones and drops some. Of about 92,000 clones in the sample, 80% to 95% were seen once. Antigens of these TCRs are unknown. Sequencing was performed on unstimulated CD8+ T cells sorted from spleen or lymph node cells, taken before intestinal transplant. The receptors come from a human donor who received an intestinal transplant.

This clone turned up a few times. V gene TRBV9 combines with J gene TRBJ2-3, with TRBD1 as a possible D gene (5 bases). Germline V gives CDR1 SGDLS, CDR2 YYNGEE. The CDR3 covers 16 residues. V lost 1 base, J lost 1 base, and 13 bases lay in between. The CDR3 loop reads CASSVFGRARTDTQYF. The CDR3 bases are TGTGCCAGCAGCGTATTTGGCAGGGCCCGCACAGATACGCAGTATTTT. Using reference TRBV9 and TRBJ2-3 for the parts outside the CDR3, the full variable domain is DSGVTQTPKHLITATGQRVTLRCSPRSGDLSVYWYQQSLDQGLQFLIQYYNGEERAKGNILERFSAQQFPDLHSELNLSSLELGDSALYFCASSVFGRARTDTQYFGPGTRLTVL.

The rearrangement joins TRBV18 to TRBJ2-1, with no clear D. This CDR3 contains 12 residues. V shed 6 bases and J shed 5 bases, with 8 bases lying between them. Germline V gene sequence: CDR1 KGHSH, CDR2 LQKENI. The CDR3 loop is CASSYGDNEQFF. The CDR3 nucleotides read TGTGCCAGCTCTTATGGGGACAATGAGCAGTTCTTC.

Points on this clone: The junction differs from germline at one of its ends, possibly a read error. Other DNA sequences in this sample translate to the same CDR3. The rearrangement joins TRBV27 to TRBJ2-7, with 8 bases that match TRBD1. This CDR3 contains 12 residues. Per germline, CDR1 MNHEY and CDR2 SMNVEV (reference sequence). The CDR3 DNA reads TGCGCCAGCAGTGGACAGGGTAACGAGCAGTACTTC. Amino acids: CASSGQGNEQYF.